This T cell receptor beta chain was profiled in a study of T cell repertoires in cytomegalovirus infection. For the study at large: Public TCR beta signatures marked donors with CMV infection and the matching HLA. Study outcomes and limitations: Identification of carriers of CMV plus the relevant HLA was performed using cumulative public TCR beta family frequency. Within the response measured ex vivo, HLA-C-restricted CMV-specific TCR beta clonotypes were dominant.

TCRdb analysed the reads with MiXCR anew, one entry per CDR3 protein. The sample lists more than 400,000 distinct CDR3 sequences, about 26% occurring once. This clonotype was counted many times. Its cognate antigen is unknown. V was trimmed by 1 base and J by 4 bases, leaving 8 bases between them. CDR1 is SGHTA, CDR2 FQGNSA, per germline. The CDR3 is 14 residues long. Source material: PBMCs. The rearrangement links TRBV7-2 to TRBJ2-1; D could derive from TRBD1 or TRBD2 (5 bases each). The clonotype comes from a human donor in good health (CMV status not recorded). Some clones in this sample may be carry-over from other donors' samples. The CDR3 sequence: CASSLGGPYNEQFF. The DNA of the CDR3 is TGTGCCAGCAGCTTAGGGGGACCGTACAATGAGCAGTTCTTC.